This T cell receptor beta chain was found in a study of blood T cell repertoires in COVID-19. The method was immunoSEQ multiplex PCR; TCRdb's version includes in-frame clones alone and lacks a portion of them. Of some 160,000 clones detected, 83% appear once; the ten largest clones hold 1.5%. CDR1 and CDR2 (germline): SGDLS, YYNGEE. The V gene end was trimmed by 1 base and the J gene end by 2 bases; junction bases not matched to a gene: 6. The CDR3 covers 16 residues. The receptor comes from a human donor in a cohort sampled during active COVID-19. Sequencing was done on a sample of peripheral blood. The chain joins TRBV9 to TRBJ1-2, with 9 bases fitting TRBD1. CDR3 loop: CASSVFTGGSNYGYTF. CDR3 DNA sequence: TGTGCCAGCAGCGTATTTACAGGGGGCTCAAACTATGGCTACACCTTC.